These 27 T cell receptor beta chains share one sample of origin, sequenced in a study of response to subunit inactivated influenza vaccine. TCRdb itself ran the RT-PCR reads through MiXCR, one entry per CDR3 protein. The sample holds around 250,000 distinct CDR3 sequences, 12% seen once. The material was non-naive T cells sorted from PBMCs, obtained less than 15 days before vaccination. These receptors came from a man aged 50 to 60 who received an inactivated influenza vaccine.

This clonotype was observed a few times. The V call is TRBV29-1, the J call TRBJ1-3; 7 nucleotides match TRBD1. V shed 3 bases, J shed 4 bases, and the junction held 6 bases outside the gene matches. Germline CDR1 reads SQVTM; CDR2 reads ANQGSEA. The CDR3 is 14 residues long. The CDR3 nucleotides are TGCAGCGTTGACGAGGGGGCGAAAGGAAACACCATATATTTT. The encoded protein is CSVDEGAKGNTIYF.

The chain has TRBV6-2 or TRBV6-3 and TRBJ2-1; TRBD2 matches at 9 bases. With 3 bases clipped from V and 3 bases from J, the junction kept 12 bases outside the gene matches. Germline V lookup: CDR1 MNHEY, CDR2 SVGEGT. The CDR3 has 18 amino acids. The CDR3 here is CASSYPSGSGSFYNEQFF. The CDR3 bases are TGTGCCAGCAGTTATCCCTCCGGTAGCGGGAGTTTCTACAATGAGCAGTTCTTC.

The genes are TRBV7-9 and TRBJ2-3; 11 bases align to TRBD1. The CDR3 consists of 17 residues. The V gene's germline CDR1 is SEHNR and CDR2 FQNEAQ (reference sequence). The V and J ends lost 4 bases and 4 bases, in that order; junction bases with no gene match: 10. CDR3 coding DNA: TGTGCCAGCAGCTCCTTCCTCCGGGACAGGGGGTCAGATACGCAGTATTTT. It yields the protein CASSSFLRDRGSDTQYF.

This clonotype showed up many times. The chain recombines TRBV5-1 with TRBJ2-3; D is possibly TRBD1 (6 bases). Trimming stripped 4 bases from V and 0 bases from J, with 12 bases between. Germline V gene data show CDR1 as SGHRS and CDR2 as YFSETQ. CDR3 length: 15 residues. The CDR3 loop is CASSQDSVSTDTQYF. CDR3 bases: TGCGCCAGCAGCCAGGACAGCGTGAGCACAGATACGCAGTATTTT.

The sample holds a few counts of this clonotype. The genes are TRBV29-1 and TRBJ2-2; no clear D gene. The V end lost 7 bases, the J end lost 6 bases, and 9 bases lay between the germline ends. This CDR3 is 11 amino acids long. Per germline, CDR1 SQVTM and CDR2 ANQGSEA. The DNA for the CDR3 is TGCAGCGCGTCATGGGCCGGGGAGCTGTTTTTT. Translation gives CSASWAGELFF.

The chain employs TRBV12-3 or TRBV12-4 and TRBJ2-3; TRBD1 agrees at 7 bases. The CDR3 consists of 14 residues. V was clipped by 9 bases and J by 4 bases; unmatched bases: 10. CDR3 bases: TGTGCCAGTACAGGGGACGAGGTGTCAGATACGCAGTATTTT. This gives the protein CASTGDEVSDTQYF.

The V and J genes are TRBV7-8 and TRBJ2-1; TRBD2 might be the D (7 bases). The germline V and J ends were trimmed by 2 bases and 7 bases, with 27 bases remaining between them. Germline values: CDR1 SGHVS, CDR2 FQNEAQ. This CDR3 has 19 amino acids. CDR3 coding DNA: TGTGCCAGCAGCTTAACCGAACGGGGGGATCGGGGGGCACGAAATGAGCAGTTCTTC. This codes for CASSLTERGDRGARNEQFF.

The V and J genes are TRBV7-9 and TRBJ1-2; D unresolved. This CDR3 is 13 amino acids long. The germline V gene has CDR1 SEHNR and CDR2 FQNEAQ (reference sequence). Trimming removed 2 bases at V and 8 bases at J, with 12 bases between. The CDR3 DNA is TGTGCCAGCAGCTTAAACACGGCAGACGGCTACACCTTC. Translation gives CASSLNTADGYTF.

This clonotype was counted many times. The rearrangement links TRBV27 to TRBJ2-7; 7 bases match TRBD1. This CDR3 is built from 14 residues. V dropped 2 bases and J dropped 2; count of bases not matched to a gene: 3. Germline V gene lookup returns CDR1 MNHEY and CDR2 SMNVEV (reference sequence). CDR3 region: CASSLQGVPYEQYF. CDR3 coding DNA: TGTGCCAGCAGTTTACAGGGGGTACCCTACGAGCAGTACTTC.

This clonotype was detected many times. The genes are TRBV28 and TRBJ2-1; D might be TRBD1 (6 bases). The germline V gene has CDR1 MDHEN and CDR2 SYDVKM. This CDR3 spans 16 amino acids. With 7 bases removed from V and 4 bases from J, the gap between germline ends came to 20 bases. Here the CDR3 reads CASITAGRGGYNEQFF. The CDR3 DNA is TGTGCCAGCATCACGGCTGGGAGAGGGGGATACAATGAGCAGTTCTTC. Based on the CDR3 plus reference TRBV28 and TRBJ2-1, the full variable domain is DVKVTQSSRYLVKRTGEKVFLECVQDMDHENMFWYRQDPGLGLRLIYFSYDVKMKEKGDIPEGYSVSREKKERFSLILESASTNQTSMYLCASITAGRGGYNEQFFGPGTRLTVL.

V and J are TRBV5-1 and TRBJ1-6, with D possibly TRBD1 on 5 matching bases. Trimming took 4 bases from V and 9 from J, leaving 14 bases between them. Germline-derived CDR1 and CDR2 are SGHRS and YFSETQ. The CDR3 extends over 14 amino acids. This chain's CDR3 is CASSPISGGSPLHF. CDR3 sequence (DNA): TGCGCCAGCAGCCCTATATCCGGGGGTTCACCCCTCCACTTT.

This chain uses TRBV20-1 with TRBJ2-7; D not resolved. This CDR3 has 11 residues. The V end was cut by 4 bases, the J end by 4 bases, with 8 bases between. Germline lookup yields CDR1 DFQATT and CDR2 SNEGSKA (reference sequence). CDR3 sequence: CSATDGYEQYF. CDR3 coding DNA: TGCAGTGCTACCGACGGGTACGAGCAGTACTTC.

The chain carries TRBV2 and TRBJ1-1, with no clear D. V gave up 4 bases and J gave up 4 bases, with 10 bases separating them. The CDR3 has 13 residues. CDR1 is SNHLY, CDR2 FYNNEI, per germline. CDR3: CASSVSYGTEAFF. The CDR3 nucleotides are TGTGCCAGCAGTGTCAGTTACGGCACTGAAGCTTTCTTT.

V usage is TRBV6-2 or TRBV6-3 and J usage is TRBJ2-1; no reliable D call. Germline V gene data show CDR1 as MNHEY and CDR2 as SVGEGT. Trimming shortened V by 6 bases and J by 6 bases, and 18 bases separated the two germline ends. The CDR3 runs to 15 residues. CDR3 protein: CASSSFGGEFNEQFF. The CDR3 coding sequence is TGTGCCAGCAGCTCCTTTGGCGGAGAGTTCAATGAGCAGTTCTTC.

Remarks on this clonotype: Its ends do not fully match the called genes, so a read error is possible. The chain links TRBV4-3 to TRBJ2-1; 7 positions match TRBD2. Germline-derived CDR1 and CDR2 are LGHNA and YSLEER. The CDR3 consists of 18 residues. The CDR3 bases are TGCGCCAGCAGCAAAGAGGGCCCGCCGGCGGGGGTCCGGAATGAGCAGTTCTTC. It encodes CASSKEGPPAGVRNEQFF.

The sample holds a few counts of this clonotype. CDR3: CSGGQGRYEQYF. The CDR3, as DNA: TGCAGCGGGGGACAGGGTCGGTACGAGCAGTACTTC. The gene calls are TRBV20-1 and TRBJ2-7; TRBD1 aligns across 9 bases. The CDR3 has 12 amino acids. CDR1 is DFQATT and CDR2 is SNEGSKA in the germline V gene (reference sequence).

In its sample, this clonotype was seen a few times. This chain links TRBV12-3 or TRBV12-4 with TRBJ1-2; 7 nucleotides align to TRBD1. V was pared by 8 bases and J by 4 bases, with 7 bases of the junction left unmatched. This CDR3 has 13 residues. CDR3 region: CASRTGAGYGYTF. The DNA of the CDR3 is TGTGCCAGCCGAACAGGGGCGGGCTATGGCTACACCTTC.

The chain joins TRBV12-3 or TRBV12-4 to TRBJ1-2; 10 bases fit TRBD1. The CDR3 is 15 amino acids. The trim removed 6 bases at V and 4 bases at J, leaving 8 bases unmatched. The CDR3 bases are TGTGCCAGCAGCCGGGGACAGGGGCTAGCCTATGGCTACACCTTC. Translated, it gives CASSRGQGLAYGYTF.

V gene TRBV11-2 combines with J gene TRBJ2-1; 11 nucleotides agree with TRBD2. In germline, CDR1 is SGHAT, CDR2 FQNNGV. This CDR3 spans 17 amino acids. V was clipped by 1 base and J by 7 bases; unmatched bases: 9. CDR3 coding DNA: TGTGCCAGCAGCTTAGTAGGTCTTAGCGGGAGGGCAAATGAGCAGTTCTTC. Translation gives CASSLVGLSGRANEQFF.

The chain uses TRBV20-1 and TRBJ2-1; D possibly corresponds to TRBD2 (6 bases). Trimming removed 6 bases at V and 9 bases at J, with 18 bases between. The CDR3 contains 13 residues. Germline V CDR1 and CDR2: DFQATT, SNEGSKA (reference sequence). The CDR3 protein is CSAVADPRAEQFF. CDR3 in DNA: TGCAGTGCCGTAGCGGATCCACGCGCTGAGCAGTTCTTC.

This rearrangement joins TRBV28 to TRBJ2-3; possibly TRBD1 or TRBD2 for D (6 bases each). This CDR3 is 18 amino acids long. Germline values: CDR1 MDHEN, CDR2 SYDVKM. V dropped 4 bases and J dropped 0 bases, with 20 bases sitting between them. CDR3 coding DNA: TGTGCCAGCAGTTCGGTGGGGGGCCAATTTCATAGCACAGATACGCAGTATTTT. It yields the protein CASSSVGGQFHSTDTQYF. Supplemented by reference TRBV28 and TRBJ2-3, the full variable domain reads DVKVTQSSRYLVKRTGEKVFLECVQDMDHENMFWYRQDPGLGLRLIYFSYDVKMKEKGDIPEGYSVSREKKERFSLILESASTNQTSMYLCASSSVGGQFHSTDTQYFGPGTRLTVL.

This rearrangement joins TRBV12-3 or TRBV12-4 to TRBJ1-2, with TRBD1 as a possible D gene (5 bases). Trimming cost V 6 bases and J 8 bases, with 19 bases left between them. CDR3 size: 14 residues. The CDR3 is CASREQATASGYTF. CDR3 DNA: TGTGCCAGCAGGGAACAGGCAACGGCAAGCGGCTACACCTTC.

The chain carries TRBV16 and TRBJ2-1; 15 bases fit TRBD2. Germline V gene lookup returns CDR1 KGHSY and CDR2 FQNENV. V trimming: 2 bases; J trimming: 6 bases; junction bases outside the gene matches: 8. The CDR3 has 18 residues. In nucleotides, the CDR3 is TGTGCCAGCAGCCAAGGGACTAGCGGGAGGTCCTTTGTCAATGAGCAGTTCTTC. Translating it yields CASSQGTSGRSFVNEQFF.

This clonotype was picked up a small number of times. The CDR3 bases are TGTGCCAGCAGCCGAAACCCCCCTGCGATGAACACCGGGGAGCTGTTTTTT. The encoded protein is CASSRNPPAMNTGELFF. V is TRBV7-2 and J is TRBJ2-2; D gene uncertain. Germline V lookup: CDR1 SGHTA, CDR2 FQGNSA. This CDR3 has 17 amino acids. V shed 5 bases and J shed 1 base, with 17 bases lying between them.

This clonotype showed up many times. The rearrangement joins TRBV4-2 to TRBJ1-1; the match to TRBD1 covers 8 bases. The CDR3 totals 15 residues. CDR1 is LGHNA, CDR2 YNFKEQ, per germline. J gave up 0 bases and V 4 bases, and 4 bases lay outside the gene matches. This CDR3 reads CASSRSTGVNTEAFF. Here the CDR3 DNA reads TGTGCCAGCAGCCGATCGACAGGGGTGAACACTGAAGCTTTCTTT.

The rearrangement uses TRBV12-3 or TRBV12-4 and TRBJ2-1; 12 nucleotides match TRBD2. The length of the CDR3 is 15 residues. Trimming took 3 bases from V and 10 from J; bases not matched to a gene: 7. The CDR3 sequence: CASSFLGLAGDEQFF. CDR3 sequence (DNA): TGTGCCAGCAGTTTCTTGGGACTAGCGGGCGACGAGCAGTTCTTC.

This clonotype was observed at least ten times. CDR3 bases: TGTGCCAGCAGTGCGGGACAGAGCTATGGCTACACCTTC. It is translated as CASSAGQSYGYTF. The rearrangement uses TRBV2 and TRBJ1-2; 7 nucleotides align to TRBD1. Per the germline V gene, CDR1 is SNHLY and CDR2 is FYNNEI. After removal of 4 bases from V and 4 bases from J, the junction contained 3 bases not matched to a gene. This CDR3 comprises 13 residues.